A selection of T cell receptor beta chains follows, all from one sample in a study of identical twins. TCRdb reanalysed the 5' RACE reads using MiXCR and keeps one entry per CDR3 protein. There are about 520,000 distinct CDR3 sequences in the sample; approximately 22% occur only once, and 0.91% lies in the top ten. These data also formed part of another study, on T cells expressing NK-cell markers.

The sample was CD4+ T cells sorted from blood. These receptors came from a woman younger than 35 in good health. Both conserved end residues are part of each CDR3. D genes are given only for firm matches. Some rows mark clone size as missing; the rest say once, few, many or name a class of expanded clone.

j_call cdr3_length v_call d_call clone_size cdr3_aa cdr3_nt
TRBJ2-1 15 TRBV9 - few CASSAHPGWGNEQFF TGTGCCAGCAGCGCACATCCTGGCTGGGGCAATGAGCAGTTCTTC
TRBJ2-3 14 TRBV9 - - CATGRDIDTDTQYF TGTGCCACCGGGCGGGACATCGACACAGATACGCAGTATTTT
TRBJ2-2 17 TRBV4-3 TRBD2 many CASSQAGISGRSGELFF TGCGCCAGCAGCCAAGCGGGTATTAGCGGGAGATCCGGGGAGCTGTTTTTT
TRBJ2-7 14 TRBV2 TRBD2 - CGSVITSGAEEQYF TGTGGCAGCGTGATTACTAGCGGTGCAGAAGAGCAGTACTTC
TRBJ2-2 15 TRBV5-5 - - CASSFRRTGPGELFF TGTGCCAGCAGCTTTCGTAGGACGGGTCCCGGGGAGCTGTTTTTT
TRBJ1-3 16 TRBV9 - - CASSAAGAYAGHTIYF TGTGCCAGCAGCGCCGCCGGGGCCTACGCCGGACACACCATATATTTT
TRBJ1-2 11 TRBV29-1 - - CSVEDWTGYTF TGCAGCGTTGAAGATTGGACTGGCTACACCTTC
TRBJ2-2 14 TRBV4-2 - - CASRTTTHTGELFF TGTGCCAGCAGAACTACCACTCACACCGGGGAGCTGTTTTTT
TRBJ2-5 15 TRBV6-1 TRBD1 - CASRGQGAAEETQYF TGTGCCAGCAGGGGACAGGGGGCAGCCGAAGAGACCCAGTACTTC
TRBJ2-7 13 TRBV18 - many CASSLPGSYEQYF TGTGCCAGCTCACTTCCCGGGAGCTACGAGCAGTACTTC
TRBJ2-7 14 TRBV11-3 - - CASSLGFRGSEQYF TGTGCCAGCAGCTTAGGCTTTAGGGGTTCCGAGCAGTACTTC
TRBJ2-2 17 TRBV5-4 TRBD2 few CASSVGLAGGNTGELFF TGTGCCAGCAGCGTGGGACTAGCGGGAGGGAACACCGGGGAGCTGTTTTTT
TRBJ2-2 15 TRBV7-2 - - CASSLEASFTGELFF TGTGCCAGCAGCTTAGAGGCCAGCTTTACCGGGGAGCTGTTTTTT
TRBJ2-3 14 TRBV20-1 - - CSASQGGARDTQYF TGCAGTGCTAGTCAGGGGGGGGCAAGAGATACGCAGTATTTT
TRBJ2-7 15 TRBV7-2 - once CASSSRGGGEYEQYF TGTGCCAGCAGCTCGCGGGGCGGCGGAGAATACGAGCAGTACTTC
TRBJ2-1 11 TRBV6-5 - - CASSTRHEQFF TGTGCCAGCAGTACTAGGCACGAGCAGTTCTTC
TRBJ2-3 12 TRBV20-1 - many CSASLSTDTQYF TGCAGTGCTAGCTTAAGCACAGATACGCAGTATTTT
TRBJ2-1 16 TRBV5-8 TRBD2 - CASSLDASGTYNEQFF TGTGCCAGCAGCTTGGATGCTAGCGGGACCTACAATGAGCAGTTCTTC
TRBJ1-1 16 TRBV7-8 - few CASSLLSRGMNTEAFF TGTGCCAGCAGCTTACTTTCTAGGGGGATGAACACTGAAGCTTTCTTT
TRBJ2-1 17 TRBV3-1 TRBD2 - CASSQDLAGGLYNEQFF TGTGCCAGCAGCCAAGATCTAGCGGGGGGGCTCTACAATGAGCAGTTCTTC
TRBJ2-5 13 TRBV6-5 - - CASSYGIAETQYF TGTGCCAGCAGTTACGGGATCGCGGAGACCCAGTACTTC
TRBJ2-1 15 TRBV20-1 - - CSALGGQGEGYEQFF TGCAGTGCCCTTGGGGGGCAGGGCGAGGGTTATGAGCAGTTCTTC
TRBJ2-7 19 TRBV24-1 TRBD1 once CATSRIPSLTGTGDHEQYF TGTGCCACCAGTCGCATACCATCCCTTACCGGGACAGGGGACCACGAGCAGTACTTC
TRBJ1-1 13 TRBV12-3/TRBV12-4 TRBD1 few CASEGQPNTEAFF TGTGCCAGCGAGGGACAGCCGAACACTGAAGCTTTCTTT
TRBJ2-3 12 TRBV29-1 - few CSVDGVTDTQYF TGCAGCGTTGACGGAGTAACAGATACGCAGTATTTT
TRBJ1-2 14 TRBV6-5 TRBD1 few CASSHRGANYGYTF TGTGCCAGCAGTCACAGGGGAGCTAACTATGGCTACACCTTC
TRBJ2-5 16 TRBV12-3/TRBV12-4 - - CASSSNRGSWEETQYF TGTGCCAGCAGTTCCAACCGGGGTAGTTGGGAAGAGACCCAGTACTTC
TRBJ2-7 12 TRBV20-1 - few CSAGVSSYEQYF TGCAGTGCTGGGGTGAGCTCCTACGAGCAGTACTTC
TRBJ2-7 14 TRBV27 - few CASSLLQGFYEQYF TGTGCCAGCAGTTTGCTCCAGGGTTTTTACGAGCAGTACTTC
TRBJ2-1 12 TRBV7-2 TRBD1 - CASSLRAGGEFF TGTGCCAGCAGCTTACGGGCAGGGGGTGAGTTCTTC
TRBJ2-5 15 TRBV11-2 - - CASSLESMAEETQYF TGTGCCAGCAGCTTAGAATCGATGGCAGAAGAGACCCAGTACTTC
TRBJ2-1 16 TRBV20-1 TRBD2 - CSARTSGAKGYNEQFF TGCAGTGCTAGAACTAGCGGGGCGAAGGGGTACAATGAGCAGTTCTTC